The clone carrying this T cell receptor (beta chain) has just a few counts. The antigen is not known. The data are from a study of metastatic and nonmetastatic thyroid tumors. Across the whole study: Repertoire data that came from the blood and tumor or nodule tissue of malignant and benign thyroid patients were compared.

The junction had 12 bases not matched to a gene; V was cut back by 1 base and J by 4 bases. CDR3 length: 18 amino acids. Thyroid surgery had not been preceded by any treatment in any patient. As processed by the authors: Construction of a distant-metastasis classifier for papillary thyroid cancer relied on CDR3 differences across clinicopathological groups. TCRdb redid the clone calls on the PCR reads using MiXCR. These V and J calls originate from TCRdb's pipeline instead of the authors' own analysis. The sample shows about 20,000 clones, around 14% of them seen only once. General observations from the study: Reported TCR beta diversity, measured in blood and tumor, was significantly higher for malignant thyroid tumors than for benign nodules.

V and J are TRBV12-3 or TRBV12-4 and TRBJ2-7, with 11 bases lining up with TRBD2. Sequences were obtained from blood. The receptor's source is a female donor with papillary thyroid cancer or a benign thyroid nodule (not recorded which). Some clones in this sample may be carry-over from other donors' samples. The CDR3 sequence is CASSLVAGGLARGYEQYF. The DNA for the CDR3 is TGTGCCAGCAGTTTAGTAGCGGGGGGGCTTGCCCGGGGGTACGAGCAGTACTTC.